This T cell receptor (beta chain) was captured in a study of vaccination effects on CD4 cells after COVID-19. After roughly 10 days in culture, the CD4+ T cells were isolated. Each culture had half its medium swapped for IL-2 medium on days 3 and 7. About this clone itself: The antigen is unknown.

Assay: immunoSEQ multiplex PCR; the TCRdb copy retains only in-frame clones and omits some. The repertoire consists of over 45,000 clones, with about 83% occurring once and the leading ten covering 2.5% to 3.5%. The source was CD4+ T cells from PBMCs cultured without peptide, collected before COVID-19 vaccination. This sequence was found in a human donor who received a COVID-19 vaccine.

CDR3 amino acids: CASSLGGVMTEAFF. The CDR3 nucleotides are TGTGCCAGCAGTTTAGGGGGCGTTATGACTGAAGCTTTCTTT. The chain combines TRBV28 with TRBJ1-1; D might be TRBD1 (6 bases). CDR1 and CDR2 (germline): MDHEN, SYDVKM. This CDR3 comprises 14 residues. Trimming pared 2 bases from V and 5 bases from J, leaving 12 bases between.